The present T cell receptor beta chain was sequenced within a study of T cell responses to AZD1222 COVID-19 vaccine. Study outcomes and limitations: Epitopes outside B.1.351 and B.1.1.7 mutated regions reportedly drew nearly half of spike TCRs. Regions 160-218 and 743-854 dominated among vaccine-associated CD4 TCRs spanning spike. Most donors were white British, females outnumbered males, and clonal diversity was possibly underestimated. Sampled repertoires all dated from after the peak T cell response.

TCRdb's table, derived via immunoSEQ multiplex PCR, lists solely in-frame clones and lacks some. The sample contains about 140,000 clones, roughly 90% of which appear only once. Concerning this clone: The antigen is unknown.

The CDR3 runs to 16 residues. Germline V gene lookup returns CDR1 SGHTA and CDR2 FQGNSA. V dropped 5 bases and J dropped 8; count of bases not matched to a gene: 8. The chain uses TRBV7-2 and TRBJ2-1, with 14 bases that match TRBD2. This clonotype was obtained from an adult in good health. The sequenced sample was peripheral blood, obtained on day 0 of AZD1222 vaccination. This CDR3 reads CASSTAGTSGSYEQFF. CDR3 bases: TGTGCCAGCAGCACGGCCGGGACTAGCGGGAGTTATGAGCAGTTCTTC.